A selection of T cell receptor beta chains follows, all from one sample in a study of OX40 agonist ivuxolimab in advanced cancers. Data came from immunoSEQ multiplex PCR; TCRdb stores just in-frame clones and leaves some out. The sample has over 60,000 clones, roughly nine tenths seen once. This specimen was CD4+ or CD8+ T cells sorted from blood, taken in a trial of the OX40 agonist ivuxolimab. Receptor source: an adult with an advanced solid tumor such as melanoma, head and neck, liver or kidney cancer. CDR3s leave out the opening cysteine and the closing phenylalanine or tryptophan. The D gene is left open where the match is weak. Clone sizes are given selectively: once, few, many, or a class where the clone is expanded.

v_gene,abundance,d_gene,j_gene,CDR3aa
TRBV6-5,once,-,TRBJ1-4,ASSSGLNEKLF
TRBV9,-,-,TRBJ1-1,ASSVGDGTEAF
TRBV29-1,-,-,TRBJ1-2,SGQEGTNYGYT
TRBV7-3,-,TRBD1,TRBJ2-1,ASSPTGVIREQF
TRBV18,-,-,TRBJ2-7,ASSQGSPPTYEQY
TRBV28,-,-,TRBJ1-1,ASSFGWNTEAF
TRBV6-1,-,-,TRBJ1-1,ASSEEALRAF
TRBV6-1,-,-,TRBJ2-3,ASSELGTDTQY
TRBV19,-,TRBD1,TRBJ2-6,ASTGDRGLASGANVLT
TRBV5-4,-,-,TRBJ2-7,ASSPSPYEQY
TRBV30,few,-,TRBJ1-4,AWTLGRLNEKLF
TRBV7-7,-,TRBD2,TRBJ2-5,ASSLAGGKQETQY
TRBV6-1,-,-,TRBJ2-6,ASSEAGYRAISGANVLT
TRBV11-2,-,-,TRBJ1-4,ASSPWETYGEKLF
TRBV5-4,-,-,TRBJ1-1,ASSRASGQGSTEAF
TRBV18,-,-,TRBJ1-1,ASSPQKNTEAF
TRBV6-5,-,TRBD1,TRBJ1-5,ANPGQVNQPQH
TRBV6-5,-,-,TRBJ2-2,ASSYGTKNTGELF
TRBV7-9,once,-,TRBJ2-5,ASSLAGSFRETQY
TRBV18,-,-,TRBJ2-1,ASSPPTHNEQF
TRBV27,-,-,TRBJ1-3,ASSLSDRGNTIY
TRBV5-1,-,TRBD1,TRBJ1-2,ASSLEGQGRGYT
TRBV7-2,once,TRBD2,TRBJ2-7,ASSPRTSGGTYEQY
TRBV25-1,-,-,TRBJ1-2,ASSEGLRYGYT
TRBV11-3,once,-,TRBJ1-1,ASSALTRNTEAF
TRBV5-6,-,-,TRBJ2-2,ASSLKWGAGTGELF
TRBV12-2,-,-,TRBJ2-2,ASSVDSRGTGELF
TRBV5-1,-,TRBD1,TRBJ2-1,ASREGQGPGSYNEQF
TRBV29-1,-,TRBD2,TRBJ2-1,SAEGGSSYNEQF
TRBV21-1,-,-,TRBJ1-1,ASSKDSSPTEAF
TRBV7-9,-,TRBD1,TRBJ1-2,ASSSSGTGAGNYGYT
TRBV18,-,-,TRBJ2-7,ASSPSYSYEQY
TRBV7-2,-,-,TRBJ2-2,ASSLGQGGAGELF
TRBV10-3,-,TRBD2,TRBJ2-7,AISDSLAGGPRPYEQY
TRBV7-8,-,-,TRBJ2-5,ASSLAARGHGETQY
TRBV6-1,-,TRBD2,TRBJ2-1,ADGTSLGNEQF
TRBV5-6,-,-,TRBJ1-4,ASSREATNEKLF